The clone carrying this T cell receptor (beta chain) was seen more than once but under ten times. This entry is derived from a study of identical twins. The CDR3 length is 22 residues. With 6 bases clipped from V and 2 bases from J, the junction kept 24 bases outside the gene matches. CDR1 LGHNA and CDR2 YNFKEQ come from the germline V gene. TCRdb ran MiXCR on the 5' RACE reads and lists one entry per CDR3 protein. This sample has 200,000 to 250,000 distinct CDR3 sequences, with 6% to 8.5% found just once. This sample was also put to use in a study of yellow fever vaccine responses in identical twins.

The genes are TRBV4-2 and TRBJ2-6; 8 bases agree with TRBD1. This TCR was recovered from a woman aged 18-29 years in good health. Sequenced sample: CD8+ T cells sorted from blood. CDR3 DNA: TGTGCCAGCAGGCCAAGATACGAGGTTCCGGGACAGGTGGGCCCTGGGGCCAACGTCCTGACTTTC. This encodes CASRPRYEVPGQVGPGANVLTF.